These 22 T cell receptor beta chains share one sample of origin, sequenced in a study of CD8 T cells in Susac syndrome. It was with random hexamers that roughly 0.45 to 1 ug RNA was reverse transcribed. TCRdb ran MiXCR on the immunoSEQ multiplex PCR reads and lists one entry per CDR3 protein. The data hold roughly 200,000 distinct CDR3 sequences, with roughly 94% observed a single time. Sample: CD4+ T cells from PBMCs. The receptor set was obtained from a human donor with multiple sclerosis.

This rearrangement joins TRBV2 to TRBJ1-2, with 7 bases identical to TRBD1. The CDR3 sequence is 15 residues long. Germline-derived CDR1 and CDR2 are SNHLY and FYNNEI. After removal of 5 bases from V and 3 bases from J, the junction contained 9 bases not matched to a gene. The CDR3 protein is CASSLRQGDYYGYTF. The CDR3 DNA reads TGTGCCAGCAGTCTTAGACAGGGAGATTACTATGGCTACACCTTC.

This chain uses TRBV30 with TRBJ1-3, with D uncertain. Trimming removed 4 bases from V and 3 bases from J, with 7 bases in between. In germline, CDR1 is GTSNPN, CDR2 SVGIG (reference sequence). The CDR3 runs to 12 residues. CDR3 amino acids: CAWTIFGNTIYF. CDR3 DNA: TGTGCCTGGACGATCTTTGGAAACACCATATATTTT.

V and J are TRBV12-3 or TRBV12-4 and TRBJ2-1; D gene ambiguous. V shed 6 bases and J shed 8 bases, with 11 bases lying between them. The CDR3 extends over 12 amino acids. The CDR3 is CASSRTFHEQFF. CDR3 coding DNA: TGTGCCAGCAGCCGGACGTTCCATGAGCAGTTCTTC.

The rearrangement joins TRBV5-5 to TRBJ2-7, with TRBD2 matching 8 bases. Germline V gene data show CDR1 as SGHKS and CDR2 as YYEKEE (reference sequence). V shed 1 base and J 3 bases; nucleotides not matched to a gene: 3. This CDR3 spans 14 amino acids. The CDR3 protein is CASSLSAGGYEQYF. CDR3 sequence (DNA): TGTGCCAGCAGCTTGAGTGCGGGGGGCTACGAGCAGTACTTC.

CDR3: CSASKTGPLTDTQYF. The CDR3 nucleotides are TGCAGTGCTTCTAAGACAGGGCCTCTAACAGATACGCAGTATTTT. The chain has TRBV20-1 and TRBJ2-3, with 7 positions matching TRBD1. V lost 5 bases and J lost 3; bases outside the gene matches: 11. Germline-derived CDR1 and CDR2 are DFQATT and SNEGSKA (reference sequence). The CDR3 length is 15 residues.

The chain recombines TRBV19 with TRBJ2-1, with D possibly being TRBD2 (6 bases). Germline values: CDR1 LNHDA, CDR2 SQIVND (reference sequence). The V and J ends lost 7 bases and 7 bases respectively, with 20 bases between them. This CDR3 region has 15 residues. The CDR3 loop is CASTQGDSRGNEQFF. The CDR3 DNA follows: TGTGCCAGTACCCAAGGGGACTCACGAGGGAATGAGCAGTTCTTC. Combining the CDR3 with reference TRBV19 and TRBJ2-1 gives the whole variable domain DGGITQSPKYLFRKEGQNVTLSCEQNLNHDAMYWYRQDPGQGLRLIYYSQIVNDFQKGDIAEGYSVSREKKESFPLTVTSAQKNPTAFYLCASTQGDSRGNEQFFGPGTRLTVL.

This chain links TRBV4-1 with TRBJ1-5; D perhaps matches TRBD1 (5 bases). The CDR3 is made up of 18 amino acids. Germline-derived CDR1 and CDR2 are MGHRA and YSYEKL. V was clipped by 1 base and J by 2 bases, with 18 bases between them. CDR3 sequence reads: CASSQVDMGFAGNQPQHF. DNA of the CDR3: TGCGCCAGCAGCCAAGTGGACATGGGATTCGCCGGCAATCAGCCCCAGCATTTT.

The chain couples TRBV29-1 to TRBJ1-2, with unresolved D. The CDR3 spans 17 residues. Looked up from germline, CDR1 is SQVTM and CDR2 is ANQGSEA. Between the trimmed V and J ends, which lost 4 bases and 2 bases, there was a span of 23 bases. The CDR3 region has the DNA TGCAGCGTTGGGGGTCTTGGCGGGGTTGGGATGAACTATGGCTACACCTTC. Protein: CSVGGLGGVGMNYGYTF. Full variable domain (outside the CDR3, taken from reference TRBV29-1 and TRBJ1-2): SAVISQKPSRDICQRGTSLTIQCQVDSQVTMMFWYRQQPGQSLTLIATANQGSEATYESGFVIDKFPISRPNLTFSTLTVSNMSPEDSSIYLCSVGGLGGVGMNYGYTFGSGTRLTVV.

V and J are TRBV11-1 and TRBJ2-7; D tentatively fits TRBD1 or TRBD2 (6 bases each). The CDR3 covers 14 residues. CDR1 and CDR2 from the germline V gene are SGHAT and FQDESV (reference sequence). Trimming took 3 bases from V and 2 from J, leaving 11 bases between them. DNA of the CDR3: TGTGCCAGCAGCTTGTCAGGGGAGGCCTACGAGCAGTACTTC. As protein: CASSLSGEAYEQYF.

The genes are TRBV29-1 and TRBJ1-1, with D unclear. The CDR3 has 14 amino acids. Germline CDR1 and CDR2: SQVTM and ANQGSEA. Trimming pared 1 base from V and 1 base from J, leaving 10 bases between. The CDR3 region is CSVEVGMRNTEAFF. The CDR3 DNA sequence: TGCAGCGTTGAAGTTGGGATGAGGAACACTGAAGCTTTCTTT.

The rearrangement joins TRBV7-2 to TRBJ2-5; D uncertain. Trimming took off 5 bases at V and 1 base at J, with 14 bases between the two ends. Per germline, CDR1 SGHTA and CDR2 FQGNSA. The CDR3 spans 15 residues. CDR3 amino acids: CASSLQPRFQETQYF. The CDR3 nucleotides read TGTGCCAGCAGCCTCCAGCCACGTTTCCAAGAGACCCAGTACTTC.

This chain links TRBV9 with TRBJ2-7; no reliable D call. The CDR3 extends over 15 amino acids. The germline CDR1 and CDR2 sequences are SGDLS and YYNGEE. The germline V and J ends were trimmed by 4 bases and 6 bases, with 20 bases remaining between them. CDR3 loop: CASSPSQGPPPEQYF. CDR3 sequence (DNA): TGTGCCAGCAGCCCGTCGCAAGGGCCCCCCCCCGAGCAGTACTTC.

This clonotype was picked up one time. V usage is TRBV2 and J usage is TRBJ1-5; D remains ambiguous. CDR1 SNHLY and CDR2 FYNNEI come from the germline V gene. This CDR3 has 11 amino acids. V was pared by 0 bases and J by 15 bases, with 9 bases between. CDR3: CASSEAGNRHF. The CDR3, as DNA: TGTGCCAGCAGTGAAGCGGGGAACAGGCATTTT.

The chain combines TRBV15 with TRBJ2-3; the D is unclear. This CDR3 has 14 amino acids. Germline lookup yields CDR1 LNHNV and CDR2 YYDKDF (reference sequence). V lost 3 bases to trimming and J lost 4 bases, with 11 bases between them. This chain's CDR3 is CATSSGFRADTQYF. The CDR3, as DNA: TGTGCCACCAGCAGCGGATTTCGGGCAGATACGCAGTATTTT.

As DNA, the CDR3 is TGTGCCAGCACCCAGCGGGGGGGCCTCAGCTACAATGAGCAGTTCTTC. This translates into CASTQRGGLSYNEQFF. The chain employs TRBV2 and TRBJ2-1, with TRBD2 matching 10 bases. The CDR3 has 16 residues. With V trimmed by 7 bases and J by 3 bases, 9 bases remained unmatched. The germline gives CDR1 SNHLY, CDR2 FYNNEI.

The V and J genes are TRBV5-1 and TRBJ2-7; 12 bases are shared with TRBD1. J gave up 5 bases and V 7 bases, and 4 bases lay outside the gene matches. The germline CDR1 and CDR2 sequences are SGHRS and YFSETQ. The CDR3 runs 13 residues. The DNA of the CDR3 is TGCGCCAGCCGGGACAGGGGGCTTAACGAGCAGTACTTC. Translated: CASRDRGLNEQYF.

The CDR3 loop is CASSPTRFTDTQYF. The CDR3 DNA sequence: TGTGCCAGCAGCCCCACCCGATTCACAGATACGCAGTATTTT. V gene TRBV7-2 combines with J gene TRBJ2-3; D call uncertain. The CDR3 loop spans 14 amino acids. From germline, CDR1 is SGHTA and CDR2 FQGNSA. The germline V and J ends were trimmed by 5 bases and 2 bases, with 11 bases remaining between them.

This clonotype was found once. The V gene is TRBV9, the J gene TRBJ2-1; D not resolved. The germline gives CDR1 SGDLS, CDR2 YYNGEE. The length of the CDR3 is 15 residues. Trimming pared 0 bases from V and 0 bases from J, leaving 7 bases between. Here the CDR3 reads CASSVESSSYNEQFF. CDR3 in DNA: TGTGCCAGCAGCGTAGAATCGAGCTCCTACAATGAGCAGTTCTTC.

V gene TRBV9 combines with J gene TRBJ2-7, with 8 positions matching TRBD2. The CDR3 runs 17 residues. Germline CDR1 and CDR2: SGDLS and YYNGEE. Trimming cost V 3 bases and J 2 bases; bases outside gene matches: 13. In DNA, the CDR3 is TGTGCCAGCAGCGAGCCCCGAGGGGCGGGGGGAACCTACGAGCAGTACGTC. It translates to CASSEPRGAGGTYEQYV.

The chain uses TRBV6-1 and TRBJ2-5; TRBD1 aligns across 8 bases. The CDR3 consists of 16 residues. V dropped 6 bases and J dropped 5; count of bases not matched to a gene: 14. Germline CDR1 reads MNHNS; CDR2 reads SASEGT. The CDR3 reads CASSPLSGGRGETQYF. CDR3 coding DNA: TGTGCCAGCAGCCCACTCTCAGGGGGCCGGGGGGAGACCCAGTACTTC.

V usage is TRBV27 and J usage is TRBJ2-7; TRBD1 might be the D (5 bases). The CDR3 covers 14 residues. Looked up from germline, CDR1 is MNHEY and CDR2 is SMNVEV (reference sequence). Trimming stripped 6 bases from V and 2 bases from J, with 14 bases between. Here the CDR3 reads CASSLRQSPYEQYF. Here the CDR3 DNA reads TGTGCCAGCAGCCTACGACAGAGCCCCTACGAGCAGTACTTC.

The genes are TRBV28 and TRBJ1-5; D gene ambiguous. The CDR3 loop spans 14 amino acids. Germline CDR1 reads MDHEN; CDR2 reads SYDVKM. Trimming stripped 6 bases from V and 0 bases from J, with 9 bases between. CDR3 in DNA: TGTGCCAGCAGCCCACAGAATAGCAATCAGCCCCAGCATTTT. Translated: CASSPQNSNQPQHF.